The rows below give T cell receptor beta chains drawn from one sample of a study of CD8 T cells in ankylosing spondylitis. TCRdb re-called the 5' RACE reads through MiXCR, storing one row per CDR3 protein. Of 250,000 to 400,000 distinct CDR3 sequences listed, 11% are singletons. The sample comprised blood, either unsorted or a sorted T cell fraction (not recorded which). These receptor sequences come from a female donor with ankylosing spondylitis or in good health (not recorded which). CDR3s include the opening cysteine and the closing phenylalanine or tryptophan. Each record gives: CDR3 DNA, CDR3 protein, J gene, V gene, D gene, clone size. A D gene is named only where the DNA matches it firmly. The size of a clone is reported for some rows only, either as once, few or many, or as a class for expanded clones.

cdr3_nt: TGTGCCAGCAGTACCCTACTACAGGGGGCCTTGCCAATGAACACTGAAGCTTTCTTT
cdr3_aa: CASSTLLQGALPMNTEAFF
j_call: TRBJ1-1
v_call: TRBV12-3/TRBV12-4
d_call: TRBD1
clone_size: .

cdr3_nt: TGCGCCAGCAGCTCGCCTGAGAAGGGGGATGATGAGCAGTTCTTC
cdr3_aa: CASSSPEKGDDEQFF
j_call: TRBJ2-1
v_call: TRBV5-1
d_call: .
clone_size: many

cdr3_nt: TGTGCCAGCAGCCCTCGCCTGCTCACAGATACGCAGTATTTT
cdr3_aa: CASSPRLLTDTQYF
j_call: TRBJ2-3
v_call: TRBV7-2
d_call: .
clone_size: many

cdr3_nt: TGCGCCAGCAGTGACAGGGGAAATGAGCAGTTCTTC
cdr3_aa: CASSDRGNEQFF
j_call: TRBJ2-1
v_call: TRBV10-1
d_call: .
clone_size: many

cdr3_nt: TGCAGTGCTAGTACAGGGGAAATAGAAGCTTTCTTT
cdr3_aa: CSASTGEIEAFF
j_call: TRBJ1-1
v_call: TRBV20-1
d_call: TRBD1
clone_size: .

cdr3_nt: TGTGCCAGCAGCTACAGATCAACAGGCCCAGCCTACGAGCAGTACTTC
cdr3_aa: CASSYRSTGPAYEQYF
j_call: TRBJ2-7
v_call: TRBV7-2
d_call: .
clone_size: many

cdr3_nt: TGTGCCAGCAGCTCCCTAGCCCTGACTCAGGCGACCCAGTACTTC
cdr3_aa: CASSSLALTQATQYF
j_call: TRBJ2-5
v_call: TRBV7-2
d_call: .
clone_size: few

cdr3_nt: TGTGCCAGCAGCCGTCGATCTGGAAACACCATATATTTT
cdr3_aa: CASSRRSGNTIYF
j_call: TRBJ1-3
v_call: TRBV7-2
d_call: .
clone_size: .

cdr3_nt: TGTGCCAGCTCACCAACGCAGGGGACCGGGGAGCTGTTTTTT
cdr3_aa: CASSPTQGTGELFF
j_call: TRBJ2-2
v_call: TRBV18
d_call: .
clone_size: few

cdr3_nt: TGTGCCAGCAGCCATTTGGCTAGCGGGGGGGGTTCGGATACGCAGTATTTT
cdr3_aa: CASSHLASGGGSDTQYF
j_call: TRBJ2-3
v_call: TRBV7-3
d_call: TRBD2
clone_size: .

cdr3_nt: TGTGCCAGCAGTGGGACGCGGGACAGAATAGTCTATGGCTACACCTTC
cdr3_aa: CASSGTRDRIVYGYTF
j_call: TRBJ1-2
v_call: TRBV6-1
d_call: TRBD1
clone_size: many

cdr3_nt: TGTGCCAGCAGCCAAGATAGACTAGGGGGTTCCGAGACCCAGTACTTC
cdr3_aa: CASSQDRLGGSETQYF
j_call: TRBJ2-5
v_call: TRBV4-2
d_call: .
clone_size: many

cdr3_nt: TGTGCCAGCAGCCTGAGGGATTTTAGGGAAAAACTGTTTTTT
cdr3_aa: CASSLRDFREKLFF
j_call: TRBJ1-4
v_call: TRBV12-3/TRBV12-4
d_call: .
clone_size: .

cdr3_nt: TGTGCCAGCAGCCCCGTCGGTGGCACCGGGGAGCTGTTTTTT
cdr3_aa: CASSPVGGTGELFF
j_call: TRBJ2-2
v_call: TRBV12-3/TRBV12-4
d_call: .
clone_size: .

cdr3_nt: TGTGCCAGCAGTCCTCTCGGTGGCCGGCCCCAGCATTTT
cdr3_aa: CASSPLGGRPQHF
j_call: TRBJ1-5
v_call: TRBV28
d_call: .
clone_size: .

cdr3_nt: TGTGCCAGCAGCTCTTCATCCGGGACAGATTACTACGAGCAGTACTTC
cdr3_aa: CASSSSSGTDYYEQYF
j_call: TRBJ2-7
v_call: TRBV28
d_call: TRBD1
clone_size: many

cdr3_nt: TGTGCCAGCAGCCCAAGGAGGGGGGCGGAACCTTCCTACGAGCAGTACTTC
cdr3_aa: CASSPRRGAEPSYEQYF
j_call: TRBJ2-7
v_call: TRBV9
d_call: .
clone_size: few

cdr3_nt: TGTGCCAGCAGCCACCTGGTCGCGAGGGGCAATGAGCAGTTCTTC
cdr3_aa: CASSHLVARGNEQFF
j_call: TRBJ2-1
v_call: TRBV7-2
d_call: .
clone_size: .

cdr3_nt: TGTGCCAGCAGTTACTCGACAGGGACACCCTACGAGCAGTACTTC
cdr3_aa: CASSYSTGTPYEQYF
j_call: TRBJ2-7
v_call: TRBV6-5
d_call: TRBD1
clone_size: many

cdr3_nt: TGCGCCAGCAGCCAGAAGGGCACAGATACGCAGTATTTT
cdr3_aa: CASSQKGTDTQYF
j_call: TRBJ2-3
v_call: TRBV5-1
d_call: .
clone_size: few

cdr3_nt: TGCAGCGTTGACGGAGGGCTCCCTTACGAGCAGTACTTC
cdr3_aa: CSVDGGLPYEQYF
j_call: TRBJ2-7
v_call: TRBV29-1
d_call: .
clone_size: many

cdr3_nt: TGCAGTGCTAGAGTGACAGGGGGCTCTTTGAATTCACCCCTCCACTTT
cdr3_aa: CSARVTGGSLNSPLHF
j_call: TRBJ1-6
v_call: TRBV20-1
d_call: TRBD1
clone_size: many

cdr3_nt: TGCAGCGTTGAAAGACAGGGGGACGGCTATGGCTACACCTTC
cdr3_aa: CSVERQGDGYGYTF
j_call: TRBJ1-2
v_call: TRBV29-1
d_call: TRBD1
clone_size: few

cdr3_nt: TGTGCCAGCAGTTACCGTACTAGCGGGGGTAGCACAGATACGCAGTATTTT
cdr3_aa: CASSYRTSGGSTDTQYF
j_call: TRBJ2-3
v_call: TRBV6-5
d_call: TRBD2
clone_size: many

cdr3_nt: TGTGCCAGCAGCCCCGCCGGGACTAGCGGCGGGGAGCTGTTTTTT
cdr3_aa: CASSPAGTSGGELFF
j_call: TRBJ2-2
v_call: TRBV7-2
d_call: TRBD2
clone_size: few

cdr3_nt: TGCAGTGGGGGTAGCGGGAGAAGCACAGATACGCAGTATTTT
cdr3_aa: CSGGSGRSTDTQYF
j_call: TRBJ2-3
v_call: TRBV20-1
d_call: TRBD2
clone_size: many

cdr3_nt: TGTGCCAGCAGTCCCCGGGACAGGTCTTTCCTCTTC
cdr3_aa: CASSPRDRSFLF
j_call: TRBJ2-1
v_call: TRBV28
d_call: TRBD1
clone_size: many

cdr3_nt: TGCAGCGGTACCTCTAGACAGGGGGGCGAGCAGTACTTC
cdr3_aa: CSGTSRQGGEQYF
j_call: TRBJ2-7
v_call: TRBV29-1
d_call: TRBD1
clone_size: .

cdr3_nt: TGTGCCAGCAGTTTGGGCACCTTCTACGAGCAGTACTTC
cdr3_aa: CASSLGTFYEQYF
j_call: TRBJ2-7
v_call: TRBV28
d_call: .
clone_size: many

cdr3_nt: TGCAGTGCTAGAGAGTGGGGGCAGGGTCCCCACGGCTACACCTTC
cdr3_aa: CSAREWGQGPHGYTF
j_call: TRBJ1-2
v_call: TRBV20-1
d_call: .
clone_size: many

cdr3_nt: TGTGCCAGCAGCTTAGTGACGGGAGCGAAACTTACGCAGTATTTT
cdr3_aa: CASSLVTGAKLTQYF
j_call: TRBJ2-3
v_call: TRBV7-2
d_call: .
clone_size: .

cdr3_nt: TGTGCCAGCAGTTTAGGCCGCTCCATCTCCTACGAGCAGTACTTC
cdr3_aa: CASSLGRSISYEQYF
j_call: TRBJ2-7
v_call: TRBV27
d_call: .
clone_size: .

cdr3_nt: TGTGCCAGCAGCTTAGGAATTGATAGAAACACCTGGAACGAGCTAGCCAAAAACATTCAGTACTTC
cdr3_aa: CASSLGIDRNTWNELAKNIQYF
j_call: TRBJ2-4
v_call: TRBV11-3
d_call: .
clone_size: few

cdr3_nt: TGTGCCATCAGTGAGTCGGGGGCCAGGGTCCCCCGCGATACGCAGTATTTT
cdr3_aa: CAISESGARVPRDTQYF
j_call: TRBJ2-3
v_call: TRBV10-3
d_call: .
clone_size: many

cdr3_nt: TGCAGTGTTCATGGTACTAGCAATCAGCCCCAGCATTTT
cdr3_aa: CSVHGTSNQPQHF
j_call: TRBJ1-5
v_call: TRBV20-1
d_call: .
clone_size: few

cdr3_nt: TGCAGCGTTGACGCGGGAGGAGGAGAGACCCAGTACTTC
cdr3_aa: CSVDAGGGETQYF
j_call: TRBJ2-5
v_call: TRBV29-1
d_call: TRBD2
clone_size: few

cdr3_nt: TGTGCCAGCAGTTACTCTTGGTCCTACTACGAGCAGTACTTC
cdr3_aa: CASSYSWSYYEQYF
j_call: TRBJ2-7
v_call: TRBV6-5
d_call: .
clone_size: many

cdr3_nt: TGTGCCAGTAGTGCAGGGGGGAGGTTGAGAGACGAGCAGTACTTC
cdr3_aa: CASSAGGRLRDEQYF
j_call: TRBJ2-7
v_call: TRBV19
d_call: .
clone_size: .

cdr3_nt: TGTGCCAGCAGAGGGACGAACACTGAAGCTTTCTTT
cdr3_aa: CASRGTNTEAFF
j_call: TRBJ1-1
v_call: TRBV6-1
d_call: .
clone_size: many

cdr3_nt: TGTGCCAGCTCCTTTGCAGGAGCCAAAAACATTCAGTACTTC
cdr3_aa: CASSFAGAKNIQYF
j_call: TRBJ2-4
v_call: TRBV6-1
d_call: .
clone_size: many

cdr3_nt: TGCGCCAGCAGTGAGTCAGGCGGGACTAGTTACTACGAGCAGTACTTC
cdr3_aa: CASSESGGTSYYEQYF
j_call: TRBJ2-7
v_call: TRBV10-2
d_call: TRBD2
clone_size: many

cdr3_nt: TGTGCCAGCAGCTTCACGGGGAGCGATACGCAGTATTTT
cdr3_aa: CASSFTGSDTQYF
j_call: TRBJ2-3
v_call: TRBV5-6
d_call: .
clone_size: .

cdr3_nt: TGTGCCAGTAACCGGGACACCGGTGGCTACACCTTC
cdr3_aa: CASNRDTGGYTF
j_call: TRBJ1-2
v_call: TRBV19
d_call: .
clone_size: .

cdr3_nt: TGCGCCAGCAGCTTGGCCTTATCGGGACCTAATGAAAAACTGTTTTTT
cdr3_aa: CASSLALSGPNEKLFF
j_call: TRBJ1-4
v_call: TRBV5-1
d_call: .
clone_size: few

cdr3_nt: TGCGCCAGCAGCTTCGGACAGGGGTATCAAGAGACCCAGTACTTC
cdr3_aa: CASSFGQGYQETQYF
j_call: TRBJ2-5
v_call: TRBV5-1
d_call: TRBD1
clone_size: many

cdr3_nt: TGCAGCGTTGAAGCCCGGACAGGGATGGTAGCGGGAGGGGGCGAGCAGTTCTTC
cdr3_aa: CSVEARTGMVAGGGEQFF
j_call: TRBJ2-1
v_call: TRBV29-1
d_call: TRBD2
clone_size: many

cdr3_nt: TGCAGGGCTAGCGCTCCGGACAGACGAGTAATAAACACCGGGGAGCTGTTTTTT
cdr3_aa: CRASAPDRRVINTGELFF
j_call: TRBJ2-2
v_call: TRBV20-1
d_call: .
clone_size: .

cdr3_nt: TGTGCCAGCAGGGCGGGTGGCGCAGATACGCAGTATTTT
cdr3_aa: CASRAGGADTQYF
j_call: TRBJ2-3
v_call: TRBV5-5
d_call: .
clone_size: few

cdr3_nt: TGTGCCAGCAGCCACCCTAGCGGGGGGGCGGACAATGAGCAGTTCTTC
cdr3_aa: CASSHPSGGADNEQFF
j_call: TRBJ2-1
v_call: TRBV4-2
d_call: TRBD2
clone_size: many

cdr3_nt: TGTGCCATCAGTGTGGTAGCGGGGGGTCCCGATGAGCAGTTCTTC
cdr3_aa: CAISVVAGGPDEQFF
j_call: TRBJ2-1
v_call: TRBV10-3
d_call: TRBD2
clone_size: many

cdr3_nt: TGTGCCAGCAGCCAAGTGGTCCAGGGTCAGAATGAGCAGTTCTTC
cdr3_aa: CASSQVVQGQNEQFF
j_call: TRBJ2-1
v_call: TRBV14
d_call: .
clone_size: .